These 21 T cell receptor beta chains came from one sample sequenced in a study of T cell repertoires in cytomegalovirus infection (dated by TCRdb to between 2018 and 2020). The sample's treatment or condition label, decoded: in vitro stimulation with specific CMV peptide epitopes to enrich CMV-specific T cells. These TCRs' antigens remain unknown. The sequencer listed for this sample is Illumina HiSeq 1500. Through fastp at Q25 and MiXCR, TCRdb rebuilt clones from the public reads, retaining in-frame beta chains. A single entry per CDR3 protein holds the most common genes and DNA from its merged rows. The sample table contains about 900,000 distinct CDR3 sequences; only one count was recorded for around 30% of them. The ten largest clonotypes hold about 14% of the sample. The sample consisted of cultured CD8+ T cells from PBMCs, taken from culture after CMV antigen stimulation. The receptors here all came from a human donor in good health (CMV status not recorded). Some clones in this sample may be carry-over from other donors' samples.

In its sample, this clonotype was seen a few times. This chain joins TRBV12-5 and TRBJ1-2; tentative D call: TRBD1 (5 bases). The CDR3 covers 13 residues. The V gene lost 5 bases and the J gene lost 0 bases, with 7 bases spanning the gap. CDR1 is LGHNT, CDR2 FRNRAP, per germline. The CDR3 region has the DNA TGTGCTAGTGGTGACAGCCCTAACTATGGCTACACCTTC. This translates into CASGDSPNYGYTF.

This clonotype was seen at least ten times. CDR3 in amino acids: CASSPGTPYGYTF. CDR3 DNA sequence: TGTGCCAGCAGTCCCGGGACACCGTATGGCTACACCTTC. This sequence joins TRBV6-1 and TRBJ1-2, with D tentatively TRBD1 (6 bases). Trimming cost V 5 bases and J 5 bases, with 12 bases left between them. CDR1 and CDR2 (germline): MNHNS, SASEGT. The CDR3 extends over 13 amino acids.

The DNA of the CDR3 is TGCAGTGCTGAGGGGCCGGGCTCCTACGAGCAGTACTTC. It codes for CSAEGPGSYEQYF. The V call is TRBV20-1, the J call TRBJ2-7; D is possibly TRBD1 or TRBD2 (5 bases each). Germline V lookup: CDR1 DFQATT, CDR2 SNEGSKA (reference sequence). The CDR3 extends over 13 amino acids. Trimming removed 5 bases from V and 0 bases from J, with 11 bases in between.

In this sample, this clonotype turned up a few times. The chain is built from TRBV28 and TRBJ1-1, with D perhaps TRBD1 (5 bases). The CDR3 consists of 15 residues. Trimming pared 2 bases from V and 1 base from J, leaving 11 bases between. The V gene's germline CDR1 is MDHEN and CDR2 SYDVKM. The CDR3 loop is CASSLARQPNTEAFF. In DNA form, the CDR3 reads TGTGCCAGCAGTTTAGCCCGACAGCCGAACACTGAAGCTTTCTTT.

The chain joins TRBV4-1 to TRBJ2-6; 8 nucleotides align to TRBD1. The CDR3 totals 18 residues. Germline CDR1 and CDR2: MGHRA and YSYEKL. V gave up 5 bases and J gave up 0 bases; unmatched junction bases: 9. CDR3 protein: CASSSQGATSSGANVLTF. In DNA, the CDR3 is TGCGCCAGCAGCTCCCAGGGGGCTACAAGCTCTGGGGCCAACGTCCTGACTTTC.

The chain couples TRBV6-1 to TRBJ2-1; tentative D call: TRBD1 (6 bases). Trimming stripped 2 bases from V and 3 bases from J, with 8 bases between. Germline V gene lookup returns CDR1 MNHNS and CDR2 SASEGT. CDR3 length: 14 amino acids. As DNA, the CDR3 is TGTGCCAGCAGTGAACTAGGGGGCTACAATGAGCAGTTCTTC. This encodes CASSELGGYNEQFF.

CDR3 amino acids: CASSGQTNTGELFF. Written as DNA, the CDR3 is TGTGCCAGCAGCGGACAAACGAACACCGGGGAGCTGTTTTTT. V usage is TRBV7-6 and J usage is TRBJ2-2; TRBD1 is a possible D gene (5 bases). In germline, CDR1 is SGHVS, CDR2 FNYEAQ. V shed 5 bases and J shed 0 bases, with 7 bases lying between them. The CDR3 runs 14 residues.

This rearrangement joins TRBV12-3 or TRBV12-4 to TRBJ2-2, with a possible D match to TRBD1 (6 bases). This CDR3 region has 16 residues. V lost 6 bases and J 4 bases, leaving 18 bases between the germline ends. The CDR3 bases are TGTGCCAGCAGCCCCGGACAGACCCGGAGCACCGGGGAGCTGTTTTTT. It specifies CASSPGQTRSTGELFF.

This clonotype was detected only a few times. The chain couples TRBV4-1 to TRBJ2-6, with 7 bases aligning to TRBD1. Germline assignment: CDR1 MGHRA and CDR2 YSYEKL. This CDR3 contains 16 residues. V was clipped by 4 bases and J by 0 bases; unmatched bases: 3. The CDR3 region is CASSRGQASGANVLTF. CDR3 DNA: TGCGCCAGCAGCCGAGGACAGGCCTCTGGGGCCAACGTCCTGACTTTC.

This clonotype has at least ten counts. The chain carries TRBV7-2 and TRBJ2-1; 9 positions agree with TRBD2. This CDR3 is 16 amino acids long. Trimming took 3 bases from V and 3 from J; bases not matched to a gene: 6. From germline, CDR1 is SGHTA and CDR2 FQGNSA. CDR3 nucleotides: TGTGCCAGCAGCTTTAGCGGCGGGGGGGTCTACAATGAGCAGTTCTTC. It is translated as CASSFSGGGVYNEQFF.

The V call is TRBV20-1, the J call TRBJ1-5; no reliable D call. CDR1 and CDR2 from the germline V gene are DFQATT and SNEGSKA (reference sequence). This CDR3 comprises 12 residues. V shed 6 bases and J shed 2 bases, with 8 bases lying between them. In DNA form, the CDR3 reads TGCAGTGCCCTGGAGGGCAATCAGCCCCAGCATTTT. This gives the protein CSALEGNQPQHF.

This clonotype appeared a few times. J is TRBJ2-3 and V is TRBV7-6; D may be TRBD1 (5 bases). The CDR3 contains 17 residues. V was clipped by 2 bases and J by 1 base, with 16 bases between them. Germline CDR1 is SGHVS and CDR2 is FNYEAQ. The CDR3 DNA reads as TGTGCCAGCAGCTTACAGTTTTTAGGGGCCGGCACAGATACGCAGTATTTT. As protein: CASSLQFLGAGTDTQYF.

There are many counts of this clonotype. This chain uses TRBV7-2 with TRBJ1-4; D ambiguous. CDR3 length: 18 amino acids. The V gene's germline CDR1 is SGHTA and CDR2 FQGNSA. V was cut by 2 bases and J by 5 bases, with 21 bases left in between. In DNA, the CDR3 is TGTGCCAGCAGCTTACGATATCGACAAGGAGATGGGAATGAAAAACTGTTTTTT. Amino acids: CASSLRYRQGDGNEKLFF. The full variable domain, its missing parts supplied by reference TRBV7-2 and TRBJ1-4, is GAGVSQSPSNKVTEKGKDVELRCDPISGHTALYWYRQSLGQGLEFLIYFQGNSAPDKSGLPSDRFSAERTGGSVSTLTIQRTQQEDSAVYLCASSLRYRQGDGNEKLFFGSGTQLSVL.

The rearrangement joins TRBV12-3 or TRBV12-4 to TRBJ2-2; 7 bases align to TRBD2. J was trimmed by 2 bases and V by 6 bases; bases with no gene match: 12. The length of the CDR3 is 17 residues. CDR3 region: CASRPGGGGDNTGELFF. CDR3 nucleotide sequence: TGTGCCAGCAGGCCCGGTGGGGGGGGAGATAACACCGGGGAGCTGTTTTTT.

The rearrangement uses TRBV20-1 and TRBJ2-7, with D possibly being TRBD1 (6 bases). V lost 5 bases to trimming and J lost 3 bases, with 8 bases between them. CDR1 and CDR2 (germline): DFQATT, SNEGSKA (reference sequence). The CDR3 has 11 residues. The CDR3 nucleotides read TGCAGTGCTGCGGACAGCTACGAGCAGTACTTC. As protein: CSAADSYEQYF.

The table lists this clonotype with many counts. The chain carries TRBV7-2 and TRBJ2-7; TRBD2 aligns across 9 bases. The CDR3 runs 14 residues. The J segment lost 2 bases and the V segment lost 4 bases, leaving 3 bases of the junction unmatched. Germline V gene lookup returns CDR1 SGHTA and CDR2 FQGNSA. CDR3 in DNA: TGTGCCAGCAGCTCAGCGGGGGGCGCCTACGAGCAGTACGTC. Protein sequence: CASSSAGGAYEQYV.

This sequence joins TRBV5-6 and TRBJ1-1; 7 bases map to TRBD1. The CDR3 is 15 amino acids. Germline V gene sequence: CDR1 SGHDT, CDR2 YYEEEE. Losses at the gene ends were 4 bases for V and 0 bases for J; bases not matched to a gene: 6. CDR3 DNA: TGTGCCAGCAGCCAACTGAGGGGGCTGAACACTGAAGCTTTCTTT. It codes for CASSQLRGLNTEAFF.

The chain recombines TRBV10-3 with TRBJ2-3; D possibly uses TRBD1 or TRBD2 (5 bases each). The CDR3 covers 16 residues. V was pared by 2 bases and J by 0 bases, with 12 bases between. Germline V CDR1 and CDR2: ENHRY, SYGVKD. CDR3 residues: CAISEGARDSTDTQYF. In DNA form, the CDR3 reads TGTGCCATCAGTGAGGGCGCCAGGGACAGCACAGATACGCAGTATTTT.

This chain uses TRBV6-2 or TRBV6-3 with TRBJ1-1, with D unresolved. CDR3 length: 11 residues. Trimming took off 3 bases at V and 6 bases at J, with 5 bases between the two ends. Germline loops: CDR1 MNHEY, CDR2 SVGEGT. Here the CDR3 reads CASSYSSEAFF. The DNA of the CDR3 is TGTGCCAGCAGTTATAGCTCTGAAGCTTTCTTT.

This rearrangement joins TRBV18 to TRBJ2-1; 8 nucleotides agree with TRBD1. The CDR3 totals 15 residues. Germline CDR1 and CDR2: KGHSH and LQKENI. J lost 2 bases, V lost 0 bases, and 0 bases had no gene match. The CDR3 nucleotides read TGTGCCAGCTCACCACCGGACAGGGCCTACAATGAGCAGTTCTTC. Its translation is CASSPPDRAYNEQFF.

This clonotype showed up just a few times. V usage is TRBV5-6 and J usage is TRBJ1-2; 12 nucleotides match TRBD1. CDR1 is SGHDT, CDR2 YYEEEE, per germline. The CDR3 length is 15 residues. V dropped 4 bases and J dropped 5; count of bases not matched to a gene: 6. The CDR3 reads CASSQGTGGRYGYTF. In DNA, the CDR3 is TGTGCCAGCAGCCAAGGGACAGGGGGCCGGTATGGCTACACCTTC.